Shown below are 4 T cell receptor beta chains from a single sample sequenced in a study of T cell responses to AZD1222 COVID-19 vaccine. Repertoires were generated with immunoSEQ multiplex PCR, while TCRdb's copy carries only in-frame clones and drops some. This sample yields over 85,000 clones, of which around nine tenths are seen a single time; approximately 3% belongs to the top ten. The specimen was peripheral blood, collected on day 0 of AZD1222 vaccination. These receptors were taken from an adult in good health.

The rearrangement links TRBV2 to TRBJ2-3; TRBD2 might be the D (6 bases). The ends were cut back, 4 bases at V and 3 bases at J, with 17 bases in the middle. Germline CDR1 SNHLY, CDR2 FYNNEI. The CDR3 runs 16 residues. CDR3 residues: CASSGGAGLQTDTQYF. The CDR3 DNA is TGTGCCAGCAGTGGGGGAGCGGGCCTTCAGACAGATACGCAGTATTTT.

The genes are TRBV30 and TRBJ1-3; 9 nucleotides align to TRBD1. V shed 5 bases and J 8 bases; nucleotides not matched to a gene: 7. Germline loops: CDR1 GTSNPN, CDR2 SVGIG (reference sequence). The CDR3 length is 13 residues. CDR3 protein: CAWATGGFDTIYF. The CDR3 DNA is TGTGCCTGGGCCACAGGGGGCTTTGACACCATATATTTT.

The chain carries TRBV6-2 or TRBV6-3 and TRBJ2-3; no clear D gene. The CDR3 is made up of 14 amino acids. Trimming took off 4 bases at V and 3 bases at J, with 11 bases between the two ends. Germline CDR1 is MNHEY and CDR2 is SVGEGT. CDR3 sequence reads: CASSLWGFTDTQYF. DNA of the CDR3: TGTGCCAGCAGTTTGTGGGGTTTTACAGATACGCAGTATTTT.

V and J are TRBV11-2 and TRBJ1-1; TRBD1 aligns across 8 bases. The CDR3 totals 13 residues. The germline gives CDR1 SGHAT, CDR2 FQNNGV. V shed 5 bases and J 1 base; nucleotides not matched to a gene: 0. CDR3 nucleotide sequence: TGTGCCAGCAGCGGACAGGGGAACACTGAAGCTTTCTTT. Its protein product is CASSGQGNTEAFF.